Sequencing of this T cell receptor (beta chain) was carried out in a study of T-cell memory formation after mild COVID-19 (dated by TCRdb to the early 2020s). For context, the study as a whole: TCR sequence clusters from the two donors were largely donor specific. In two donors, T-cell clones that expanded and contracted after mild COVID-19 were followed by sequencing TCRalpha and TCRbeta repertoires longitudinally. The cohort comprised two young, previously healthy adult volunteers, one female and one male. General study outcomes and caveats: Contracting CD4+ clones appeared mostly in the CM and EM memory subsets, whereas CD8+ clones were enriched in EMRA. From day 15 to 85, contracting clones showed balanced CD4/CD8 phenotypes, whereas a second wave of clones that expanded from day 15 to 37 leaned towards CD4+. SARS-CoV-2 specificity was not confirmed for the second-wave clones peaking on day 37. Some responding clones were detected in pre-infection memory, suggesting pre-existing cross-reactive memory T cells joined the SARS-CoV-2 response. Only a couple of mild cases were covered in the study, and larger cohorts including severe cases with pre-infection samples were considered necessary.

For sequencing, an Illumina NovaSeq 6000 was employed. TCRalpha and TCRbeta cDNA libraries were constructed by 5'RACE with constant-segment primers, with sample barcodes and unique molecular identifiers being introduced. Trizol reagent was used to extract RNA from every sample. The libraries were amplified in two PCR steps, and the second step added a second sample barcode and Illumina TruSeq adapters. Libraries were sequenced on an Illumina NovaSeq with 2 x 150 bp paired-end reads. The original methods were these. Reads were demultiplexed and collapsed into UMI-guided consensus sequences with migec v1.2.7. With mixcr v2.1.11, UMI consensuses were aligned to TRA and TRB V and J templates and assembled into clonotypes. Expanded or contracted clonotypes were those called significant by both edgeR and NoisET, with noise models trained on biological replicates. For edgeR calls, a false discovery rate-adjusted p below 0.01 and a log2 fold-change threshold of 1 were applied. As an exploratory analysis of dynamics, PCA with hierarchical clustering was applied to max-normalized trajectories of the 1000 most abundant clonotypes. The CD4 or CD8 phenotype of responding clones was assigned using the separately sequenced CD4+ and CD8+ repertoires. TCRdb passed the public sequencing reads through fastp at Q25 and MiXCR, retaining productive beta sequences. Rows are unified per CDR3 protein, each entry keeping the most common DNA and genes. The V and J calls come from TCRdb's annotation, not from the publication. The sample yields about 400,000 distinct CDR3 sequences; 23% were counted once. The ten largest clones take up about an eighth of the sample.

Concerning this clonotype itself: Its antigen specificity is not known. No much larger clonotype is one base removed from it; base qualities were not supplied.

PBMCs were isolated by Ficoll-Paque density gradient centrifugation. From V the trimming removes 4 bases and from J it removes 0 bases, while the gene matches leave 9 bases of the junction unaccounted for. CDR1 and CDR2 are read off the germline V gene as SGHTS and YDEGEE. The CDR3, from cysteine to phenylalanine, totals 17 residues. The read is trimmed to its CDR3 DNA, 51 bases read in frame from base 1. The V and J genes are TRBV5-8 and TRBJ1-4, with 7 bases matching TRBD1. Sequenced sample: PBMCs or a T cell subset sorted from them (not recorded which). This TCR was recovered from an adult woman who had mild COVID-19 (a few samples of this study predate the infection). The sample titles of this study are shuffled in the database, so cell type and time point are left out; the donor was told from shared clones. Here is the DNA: TGTGCCAGCAGCCCCACCGGGACAGCCGCAACTAATGAAAAACTGTTTTTT. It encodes CASSPTGTAATNEKLFF.